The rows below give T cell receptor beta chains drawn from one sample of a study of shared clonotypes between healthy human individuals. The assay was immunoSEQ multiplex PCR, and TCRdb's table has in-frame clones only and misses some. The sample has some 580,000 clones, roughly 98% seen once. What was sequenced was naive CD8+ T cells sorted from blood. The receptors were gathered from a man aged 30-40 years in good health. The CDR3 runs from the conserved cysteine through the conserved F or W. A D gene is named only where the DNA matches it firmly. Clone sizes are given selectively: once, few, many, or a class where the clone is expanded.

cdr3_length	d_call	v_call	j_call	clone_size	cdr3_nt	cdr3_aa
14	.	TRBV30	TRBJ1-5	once	TGTGCCTGGAGTGTATCCGGGGCGGGTCAGCCCCAGCATTTT	CAWSVSGAGQPQHF
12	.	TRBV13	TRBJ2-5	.	TGTGCCAGCAGCTTGGATCAAGAGACCCAGTACTTC	CASSLDQETQYF
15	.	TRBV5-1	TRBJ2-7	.	TGCGCCAGCAGCTTGTTCGGGGGAGGCTCCTACGAGCAGTACTTC	CASSLFGGGSYEQYF
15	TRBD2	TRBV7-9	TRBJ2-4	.	TGTGCCAGCAGCCCCCGAACTAGCGGGAGAAACATTCAGTACTTC	CASSPRTSGRNIQYF
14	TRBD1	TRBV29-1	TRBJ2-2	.	TGCAGCGTGCACGGACAGGGCAGAGGCGGGGAGCTGTTTTTT	CSVHGQGRGGELFF
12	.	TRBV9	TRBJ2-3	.	TGTGCCAGCAGCACTATCACAGATACGCAGTATTTT	CASSTITDTQYF
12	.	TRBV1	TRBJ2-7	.	TGCACCAGCAGCCAAGATCGGAGCGAGCAGTACTTC	CTSSQDRSEQYF
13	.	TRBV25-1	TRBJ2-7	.	TGTGCCAGCAACGAAGGGGGATCCTACGAGCAGTACTTC	CASNEGGSYEQYF
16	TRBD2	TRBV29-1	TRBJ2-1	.	TGCAGCGTTGATCCCTCGACTAGCGACTCCTACAATGAGCAGTTCTTC	CSVDPSTSDSYNEQFF
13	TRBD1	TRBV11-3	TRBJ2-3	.	TGTGCCAGCACCGACAGGGCAACAGATACGCAGTATTTT	CASTDRATDTQYF
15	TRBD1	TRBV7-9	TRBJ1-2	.	TGTGCCAGCAGCTTAGAGAGGACAGGAGGCTATGGCTACACCTTC	CASSLERTGGYGYTF
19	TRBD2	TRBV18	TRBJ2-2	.	TGTGCCAGCTCACCGACCGAAGGGACTAGCGGGACCGTTGGCGGGGAGCTGTTTTTT	CASSPTEGTSGTVGGELFF
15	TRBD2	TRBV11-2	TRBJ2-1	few	TGTGCCAGCAGCTCACCCCGGACTAGCGGGAGTAACGCGTTCTTC	CASSSPRTSGSNAFF
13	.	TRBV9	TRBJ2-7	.	TGTGCCAGCAGCGCGGACCTATCTTACGAGCAGTACTTC	CASSADLSYEQYF
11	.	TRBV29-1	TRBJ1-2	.	TGCAGCGCGAGGAGGGGTTATGGCTACACCTTC	CSARRGYGYTF
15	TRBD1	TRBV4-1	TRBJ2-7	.	TGCGCCAGCAGCCAAGTAACAGGGGGCTCCTACGAGCAGTACTTC	CASSQVTGGSYEQYF
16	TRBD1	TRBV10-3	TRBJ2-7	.	TGTGCCATCAGTGAGTCCGCTAACAGGGGTCACTACGAGCAGTACTTC	CAISESANRGHYEQYF
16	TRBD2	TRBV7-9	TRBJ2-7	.	TGTGCCAGCAGCCCCAGCGCGACTAGCGGTACCTACGAGCAGTACTTC	CASSPSATSGTYEQYF
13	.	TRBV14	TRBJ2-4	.	TGTGCCAGCAGCCAAGTCACAGCAAACATTCAGTACTTC	CASSQVTANIQYF
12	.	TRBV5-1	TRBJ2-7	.	TGCGCCAGCAGCTTAACAGCTGGCGAGCAGTACTTC	CASSLTAGEQYF
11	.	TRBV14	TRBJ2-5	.	TGTGCCAGCAGCCAAGATGGGACCCAGTACTTC	CASSQDGTQYF
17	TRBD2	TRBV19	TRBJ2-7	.	TGTGCCAGTAGTATGGAACTAGCGGGAGGGCCCACCTACGAGCAGTACTTC	CASSMELAGGPTYEQYF